This record looks at one TCR beta chain sequence and its context. Its target is not known. This entry comes from a study of a mutant IDH1 vaccine in newly diagnosed glioma. TCRdb's copy holds only in-frame clones and misses some; the assay was immunoSEQ multiplex PCR. The top ten hold 0.77% of the sample, which has some 80,000 clones, approximately 85% seen once. The CDR3 covers 16 residues. The ends lost 4 bases at V and 7 bases at J; junction bases unmatched: 8. Germline lookup yields CDR1 SGDLS and CDR2 YYNGEE. Time point noted: week 23, last vaccination. Doses consisted of 300 ug of mutant IDH1 20-mer peptide each, paired with topical imiquimod.

The sample consisted of PBMCs, taken from a glioma patient whose treatment included an IDH1 peptide vaccine. The clonotype was recovered from a woman aged 45-60 years with glioma. The gene calls are TRBV9 and TRBJ1-4; 12 bases are a match to TRBD1. The CDR3 region is CASSPRGQGAGEKLFF. In DNA form, the CDR3 reads TGTGCCAGCAGCCCCAGGGGACAGGGGGCAGGTGAAAAACTGTTTTTT.